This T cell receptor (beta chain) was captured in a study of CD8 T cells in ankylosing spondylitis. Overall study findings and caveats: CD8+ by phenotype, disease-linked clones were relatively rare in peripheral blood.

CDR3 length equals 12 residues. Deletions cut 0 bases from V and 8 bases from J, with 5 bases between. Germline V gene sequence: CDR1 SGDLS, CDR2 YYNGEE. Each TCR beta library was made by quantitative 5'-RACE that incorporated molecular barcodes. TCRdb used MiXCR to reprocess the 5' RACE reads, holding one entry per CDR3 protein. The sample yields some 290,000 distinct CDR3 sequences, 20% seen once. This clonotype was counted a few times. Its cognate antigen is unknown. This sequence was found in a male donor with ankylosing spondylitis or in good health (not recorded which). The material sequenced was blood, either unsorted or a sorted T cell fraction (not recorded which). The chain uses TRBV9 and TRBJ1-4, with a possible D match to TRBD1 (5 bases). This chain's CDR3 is CASSVEGEKLFF. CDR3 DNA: TGTGCCAGCAGCGTAGAGGGGGAAAAACTGTTTTTT.